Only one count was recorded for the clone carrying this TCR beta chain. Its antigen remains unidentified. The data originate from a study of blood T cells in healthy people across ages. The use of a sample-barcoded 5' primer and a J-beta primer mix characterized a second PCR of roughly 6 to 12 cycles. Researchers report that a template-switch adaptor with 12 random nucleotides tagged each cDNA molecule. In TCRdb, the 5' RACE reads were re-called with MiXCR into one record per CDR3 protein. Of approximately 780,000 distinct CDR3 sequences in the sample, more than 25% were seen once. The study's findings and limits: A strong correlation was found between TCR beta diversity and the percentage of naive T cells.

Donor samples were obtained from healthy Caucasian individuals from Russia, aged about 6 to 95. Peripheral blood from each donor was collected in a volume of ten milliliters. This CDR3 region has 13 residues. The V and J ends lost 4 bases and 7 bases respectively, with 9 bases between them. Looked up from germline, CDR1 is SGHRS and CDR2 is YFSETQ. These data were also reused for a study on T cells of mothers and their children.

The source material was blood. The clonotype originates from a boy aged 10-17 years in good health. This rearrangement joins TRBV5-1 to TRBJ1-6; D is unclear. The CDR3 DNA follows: TGCGCCAGCAGCAGAGTATGGAATTCACCCCTCCACTTT. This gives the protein CASSRVWNSPLHF.